The clone carrying this TCR beta chain appeared once. What it binds is not known. These data are taken from a study of CD4 T cells in relation to SARS-CoV-2 and coronaviruses. Whole-study findings and limits: In around three fifths of donors, memory CD4+ clonotypes crossrecognized SARS-CoV-2 and at least one common cold coronavirus spike. Crossreactive clones expanded significantly less to SARS-CoV-2 than monoreactive clones.

The assay was immunoSEQ multiplex PCR, and TCRdb's table has in-frame clones only and misses some. The sample holds tens of thousands of clones, over 60% seen once. The V gene's germline CDR1 is SQVTM and CDR2 ANQGSEA. The CDR3 is 15 residues long. Trimming removed 2 bases from V and 0 bases from J, with 13 bases in between. Before the COVID-19 pandemic, during about 2011-2018, CD4+ T cells were taken from unexposed donors. CD4+ T cells were isolated from the cells after around eleven days of culture. The specimen sequenced was CD4+ T cells from PBMCs, cultured in vitro. The source is a human donor in good health. The chain is built from TRBV29-1 and TRBJ1-2; D not resolved. As DNA, the CDR3 is TGCAGCGTTGAAACCCCCTTGGGGACTAACTATGGCTACACCTTC. It codes for CSVETPLGTNYGYTF.